This record covers a single TCR beta chain. Its cognate antigen is unknown. Alongside a J-beta primer mix, a sample-barcoded 5' primer served in a second PCR lasting about 7 to 12 cycles. Sequencing recovered at least 2.5 million CDR3-containing paired-end reads from each sample. TCRdb fed the 5' RACE reads into MiXCR, producing one record per CDR3 protein. The sample has fewer than 800,000 distinct CDR3 sequences, approximately 21% seen once. This entry comes from a study of blood T cells in healthy people across ages. Study background: Capture via template switching afforded approximately one barcoded beta molecule per two T cells. Whole-study results and caveats: Diversity estimated from one million T cells was considered an underestimate. A strong correlation was seen between TCR beta diversity and naive T cell percentage.

Germline V gene data show CDR1 as MNHEY and CDR2 as SVGEGT. J was trimmed by 1 base and V by 2 bases; bases with no gene match: 10. This CDR3 is 18 amino acids long. The V and J genes are TRBV6-2 or TRBV6-3 and TRBJ1-1, with 10 bases that match TRBD1. The source material was blood. This TCR was recovered from a man between 65 and 79 years old in good health. The CDR3 here is CASSYRAGQGIENTEAFF. CDR3 coding DNA: TGTGCCAGCAGTTACCGGGCGGGACAGGGGATCGAGAACACTGAAGCTTTCTTT.